The 31 T cell receptor beta chains below come from one sample, sequenced in a study of cytomegalovirus exposure and HLA in healthy donors. In the PCR, 60 Vbeta and 13 Jbeta primers were used. Libraries were prepared by immunoSEQ multiplex PCR; TCRdb keeps only in-frame clonotypes and omits some of them. The table includes roughly 100,000 clones, roughly 69% detected once. The specimen sequenced was PBMCs. These receptor sequences come from a man aged 25-45 years in good health and CMV-seropositive.

The rearrangement links TRBV6-6 to TRBJ1-4; D may be TRBD1 (5 bases). CDR1 and CDR2 from the germline V gene are MNHNY and SVGAGI (reference sequence). V lost 2 bases and J lost 1, with 8 bases in between. The CDR3 extends over 15 amino acids. The CDR3 loop is CASSYGQGTNEKLFF. The CDR3 bases are TGTGCCAGCAGTTACGGTCAGGGAACTAATGAAAAACTGTTTTTT.

The chain carries TRBV6-6 and TRBJ1-2, with D possibly TRBD1 on 6 matching bases. CDR1 MNHNY and CDR2 SVGAGI come from the germline V gene (reference sequence). CDR3 length: 14 amino acids. V gave up 5 bases and J gave up 2 bases, with 12 bases separating them. CDR3 in DNA: TGTGCCAGCAGTGGGGGTACAGGGAACTATGGCTACACCTTC. It codes for CASSGGTGNYGYTF.

This clone was seen only a few times. This rearrangement joins TRBV6-6 to TRBJ1-3; D is ambiguous. Trimming took off 6 bases at V and 4 bases at J, with 10 bases between the two ends. The CDR3 runs 13 residues. Germline-derived CDR1 and CDR2 are MNHNY and SVGAGI (reference sequence). The CDR3 DNA sequence: TGTGCCAGCAGGTTAGACAACGGAAACACCATATATTTT. Translated: CASRLDNGNTIYF.

This sequence joins TRBV9 and TRBJ1-5, with D tentatively TRBD1 (5 bases). Germline CDR1 reads SGDLS; CDR2 reads YYNGEE. V was cut by 0 bases and J by 6 bases, with 10 bases left in between. This CDR3 comprises 14 residues. CDR3 bases: TGTGCCAGCAGCGTAGATGGGGGGGTTCAGCCCCAGCATTTT. This sequence encodes CASSVDGGVQPQHF.

This clone was detected a few times. The CDR3 is CASSLEGVSYEQYF. The CDR3, as DNA: TGTGCCAGCAGCTTAGAGGGGGTTTCCTACGAGCAGTACTTC. The chain has TRBV7-2 and TRBJ2-7; maybe TRBD1 (6 bases). The germline V gene encodes CDR1 SGHTA and CDR2 FQGNSA. The CDR3 covers 14 residues. The V end was cut by 1 base, the J end by 1 base, with 8 bases between.

This chain uses TRBV9 with TRBJ2-1; 10 nucleotides agree with TRBD2. Germline trimming cut 3 bases from V and 4 bases from J; bases unmatched to any gene: 4. The CDR3 has 15 residues. Germline values: CDR1 SGDLS, CDR2 YYNGEE. The CDR3 nucleotides read TGTGCCAGCAGCGAAACTAGCGGGGTATACAATGAGCAGTTCTTC. Translation: CASSETSGVYNEQFF. Together with reference TRBV9 and TRBJ2-1, the CDR3 gives the full variable domain: DSGVTQTPKHLITATGQRVTLRCSPRSGDLSVYWYQQSLDQGLQFLIQYYNGEERAKGNILERFSAQQFPDLHSELNLSSLELGDSALYFCASSETSGVYNEQFFGPGTRLTVL.

V and J are TRBV10-3 and TRBJ2-5; D might be TRBD2 (5 bases). The last part of the DNA fits TRBJ2-7 better; the J call may be wrong. CDR1 and CDR2 from the germline V gene are ENHRY and SYGVKD. The CDR3 contains 13 residues. The CDR3 here is CAISEGLYYEQYF. In DNA, the CDR3 is TGTGCCATCAGTGAGGGACTCTACTACGAGCAGTACTTC.

This chain uses TRBV13 with TRBJ1-6; the D gene is possibly TRBD1 (5 bases). The CDR3 runs 15 residues. Germline assignment: CDR1 PRHDT and CDR2 FYEKMQ (reference sequence). Between the trimmed V and J ends, which lost 5 bases and 6 bases, there was a span of 14 bases. CDR3 sequence (DNA): TGTGCCAGCAGCCCACCCGGGGGATTTAATTCACCCCTCCACTTT. Its translation: CASSPPGGFNSPLHF.

CDR3 in amino acids: CASSQRDRGSEQYF. The CDR3, as DNA: TGTGCCAGTAGCCAAAGGGACAGGGGTTCCGAGCAGTACTTC. The chain links TRBV19 to TRBJ2-7, with 10 bases fitting TRBD1. V gave up 6 bases and J gave up 6 bases; unmatched junction bases: 8. The CDR3 runs to 14 residues. Germline values: CDR1 LNHDA, CDR2 SQIVND (reference sequence).

V gene TRBV27 combines with J gene TRBJ2-1, with TRBD2 identical over 13 bases. V trimming: 2 bases; J trimming: 9 bases; junction bases outside the gene matches: 7. CDR1 is MNHEY and CDR2 is SMNVEV in the germline V gene (reference sequence). The CDR3 runs 16 residues. Written as DNA, the CDR3 is TGTGCCAGCAGTTTAGCCACGGGACTAGCGGGGACTGAGCAGTTCTTC. It is translated as CASSLATGLAGTEQFF.

There are a few counts of this clone. The rearrangement uses TRBV23-1 and TRBJ2-7, with 9 bases identical to TRBD1. TRBV23-1 belongs to the ORF category, with a function that is uncertain. The CDR3 runs to 14 residues. The V gene end was trimmed by 2 bases and the J gene end by 3 bases; junction bases not matched to a gene: 2. CDR3 nucleotide sequence: TGCGCCAGCAGTCAACGACAGGGGGACTACGAGCAGTACTTC. Protein: CASSQRQGDYEQYF.

This clone was seen more than once but under ten times. The CDR3, as DNA: TGCGCCAGCAACTTCGGAGGGTCGAACACCGGGGAGCTGTTTTTT. This translates into CASNFGGSNTGELFF. V and J are TRBV5-1 and TRBJ2-2; maybe TRBD2 (6 bases). V lost 6 bases, J lost 0 bases, and 12 bases lay in between. The CDR3 sequence is 15 residues long. Per the germline V gene, CDR1 is SGHRS and CDR2 is YFSETQ.

The rearrangement links TRBV15 to TRBJ2-7, with 11 bases fitting TRBD2. Unmatched junction bases numbered 10, after V lost 7 bases and J lost 5 bases. This CDR3 is built from 15 residues. CDR1 LNHNV and CDR2 YYDKDF come from the germline V gene (reference sequence). In DNA form, the CDR3 reads TGTGCCACCACCGGAATAGCGGGGGGGCCACACGAGCAGTACTTC. Translating gives CATTGIAGGPHEQYF. Complete variable domain (other parts from reference TRBV15 and TRBJ2-7): DAMVIQNPRYQVTQFGKPVTLSCSQTLNHNVMYWYQQKSSQAPKLLFHYYDKDFNNEADTPDNFQSRRPNTSFCFLDIRSPGLGDTAMYLCATTGIAGGPHEQYFGPGTRLTVT.

The rearrangement uses TRBV6-1 and TRBJ1-6, with 8 bases lining up with TRBD1. Trimming at V came to 6 bases and at J to 12 bases, leaving 10 bases not matched to a gene. From germline, CDR1 is MNHNS and CDR2 SASEGT. The CDR3 spans 14 residues. CDR3 in DNA: TGTGCCAGCAGCTCGACAGGGGAAATCCTACCCCTCCACTTT. Translated, it gives CASSSTGEILPLHF.

The chain is built from TRBV9 and TRBJ1-2; D is unresolved. CDR3 length: 13 amino acids. The germline V gene encodes CDR1 SGDLS and CDR2 YYNGEE. The V end was cut by 0 bases, the J end by 2 bases, with 5 bases between. The CDR3 region has the DNA TGTGCCAGCAGCGTAGGAGAAAACTATGGCTACACCTTC. This translates into CASSVGENYGYTF.

The chain has TRBV9 and TRBJ2-5; 9 bases line up with TRBD2. Trimming cost V 6 bases and J 4 bases; bases outside gene matches: 10. Germline V gene data show CDR1 as SGDLS and CDR2 as YYNGEE. The CDR3 length is 15 residues. The CDR3 bases are TGTGCCAGCAACAAAGCGGGGGGAATCCCAGAGACCCAGTACTTC. Its protein is CASNKAGGIPETQYF.

This clone was counted between two and nine times. This chain joins TRBV4-1 and TRBJ1-1; tentative D call: TRBD1 (6 bases). V lost 1 base and J lost 4, with 10 bases in between. The CDR3 runs 14 residues. The germline V gene encodes CDR1 MGHRA and CDR2 YSYEKL. The CDR3 reads CASSQGRGSTEAFF. The DNA for the CDR3 is TGCGCCAGCAGCCAAGGCAGGGGTAGCACTGAAGCTTTCTTT.

This clone was detected a few times. The chain employs TRBV6-6 and TRBJ1-1; 9 bases fit TRBD1. The CDR3 consists of 14 residues. Germline V gene sequence: CDR1 MNHNY, CDR2 SVGAGI (reference sequence). V gave up 5 bases and J gave up 4 bases; unmatched junction bases: 5. The CDR3 DNA reads as TGTGCCAGCAGTGGGGACAGGGTGGTCACTGAAGCTTTCTTT. Its protein is CASSGDRVVTEAFF.

CDR3 loop: CASSLQLGSYNEQFF. In DNA, the CDR3 is TGCGCCAGCAGCTTACAACTAGGATCCTACAATGAGCAGTTCTTC. The chain carries TRBV5-1 and TRBJ2-1; the D gene is possibly TRBD2 (5 bases). The germline V and J ends were trimmed by 2 bases and 1 base, with 10 bases remaining between them. The CDR3 is 15 residues long. The germline V gene encodes CDR1 SGHRS and CDR2 YFSETQ.

This chain connects TRBV5-5 to TRBJ1-2; D is unclear. The germline CDR1 and CDR2 sequences are SGHKS and YYEKEE (reference sequence). This CDR3 is 15 amino acids long. V was cut by 0 bases and J by 0 bases, with 9 bases left in between. DNA for the CDR3: TGTGCCAGCAGCTTGGCCGTGCAGGCTAACTATGGCTACACCTTC. Amino acids: CASSLAVQANYGYTF. Based on the CDR3 plus reference TRBV5-5 and TRBJ1-2, the full variable domain is DAGVTQSPTHLIKTRGQQVTLRCSPISGHKSVSWYQQVLGQGPQFIFQYYEKEERGRGNFPDRFSARQFPNYSSELNVNALLLGDSALYLCASSLAVQANYGYTFGSGTRLTVV.

This chain connects TRBV5-3 to TRBJ1-1, with 7 bases matching TRBD1. TRBV5-3 is identified as an open reading frame with a role that is uncertain. The ends lost 3 bases at V and 4 bases at J; junction bases unmatched: 12. This CDR3 is 16 amino acids long. CDR3 protein: CARSSLKTGDSTEAFF. The DNA for the CDR3 is TGTGCCAGAAGCTCTTTGAAAACAGGGGATTCCACTGAAGCTTTCTTT.

V is TRBV2 and J is TRBJ2-1, with 9 bases lining up with TRBD2. J gave up 9 bases and V 2 bases, and 8 bases lay outside the gene matches. The CDR3 loop spans 15 amino acids. The germline V gene has CDR1 SNHLY and CDR2 FYNNEI. The CDR3 region is CASSERGSGGSEQFF. In DNA form, the CDR3 reads TGTGCCAGCAGTGAAAGGGGTAGCGGGGGATCTGAGCAGTTCTTC.

On this clone itself: One junction end disagrees with the germline gene, perhaps due to a read error. The chain couples TRBV7-9 to TRBJ1-1; 8 nucleotides line up with TRBD1. The CDR3 loop spans 17 amino acids. Germline V CDR1 and CDR2: SEHNR, FQNEAQ (reference sequence). CDR3 residues: CSSSLPKVGTGGTEAFF. The CDR3, as DNA: TGTTCCAGCAGCTTACCCAAAGTCGGGACAGGAGGGACTGAAGCTTTCTTT.

This clone was found a few times. J is TRBJ2-5 and V is TRBV30; a weak D match, TRBD2 (5 bases). Trimming cost V 2 bases and J 1 base, with 11 bases left between them. Looked up from germline, CDR1 is GTSNPN and CDR2 is SVGIG (reference sequence). The CDR3 contains 14 residues. The CDR3 DNA sequence: TGTGCCTGGAGTACTGGACTGGGCCAAGAGACCCAGTACTTC. This encodes CAWSTGLGQETQYF.

This chain uses TRBV19 with TRBJ2-3; D may be TRBD2 (7 bases). The germline V gene encodes CDR1 LNHDA and CDR2 SQIVND (reference sequence). The CDR3 length is 14 residues. V was trimmed by 8 bases and J by 4 bases, leaving 16 bases between them. The CDR3 DNA sequence: TGTGCCAGTTCCGGGGGCGGGGGAGCAGATACGCAGTATTTT. It codes for CASSGGGGADTQYF.

The gene calls are TRBV6-1 and TRBJ2-5; 11 bases fit TRBD2. With 5 bases clipped from V and 2 bases from J, the junction kept 4 bases outside the gene matches. The CDR3 consists of 15 residues. Germline values: CDR1 MNHNS, CDR2 SASEGT. For the CDR3, the DNA is TGTGCCAGCAGTAACAGACTAGCGGGGCAAGAGACCCAGTACTTC. Translation gives CASSNRLAGQETQYF.

Only a few counts were recorded for this clone. The V call is TRBV29-1, the J call TRBJ1-2, with 9 bases matching TRBD1. J was trimmed by 5 bases and V by 2 bases; bases with no gene match: 3. This CDR3 is 13 amino acids long. CDR1 SQVTM and CDR2 ANQGSEA come from the germline V gene. CDR3 region: CSVETGGGYGYTF. The CDR3 DNA is TGCAGCGTTGAAACAGGGGGCGGGTATGGCTACACCTTC.

This clone showed up just a few times. The chain is built from TRBV18 and TRBJ1-5; 8 bases are a match to TRBD1. The ends lost 4 bases at V and 4 bases at J; junction bases unmatched: 0. This CDR3 spans 13 amino acids. The germline CDR1 and CDR2 sequences are KGHSH and LQKENI. CDR3 DNA sequence: TGTGCCAGCTCACGGACAGGGAATCAGCCCCAGCATTTT. Amino acids: CASSRTGNQPQHF. Full variable domain (remainder filled in from reference TRBV18 and TRBJ1-5): NAGVMQNPRHLVRRRGQEARLRCSPMKGHSHVYWYRQLPEEGLKFMVYLQKENIIDESGMPKERFSAEFPKEGPSILRIQQVVRGDSAAYFCASSRTGNQPQHFGDGTRLSIL.

The chain recombines TRBV27 with TRBJ2-6; 8 nucleotides agree with TRBD1. J was trimmed by 0 bases and V by 8 bases; bases with no gene match: 9. The CDR3 has 17 amino acids. Germline-derived CDR1 and CDR2 are MNHEY and SMNVEV (reference sequence). The CDR3 region is CASGLRDRGSGANVLTF. The CDR3 nucleotides are TGTGCCAGCGGCCTGCGAGACAGGGGCTCTGGGGCCAACGTCCTGACTTTC. Full variable domain (outside the CDR3, taken from reference TRBV27 and TRBJ2-6): EAQVTQNPRYLITVTGKKLTVTCSQNMNHEYMSWYRQDPGLGLRQIYYSMNVEVTDKGDVPEGYKVSRKEKRNFPLILESPSPNQTSLYFCASGLRDRGSGANVLTFGAGSRLTVL.

The V and J genes are TRBV2 and TRBJ1-1, with 7 positions matching TRBD1. This CDR3 region has 13 residues. Trimming cost V 6 bases and J 6 bases; bases outside gene matches: 7. The V gene's germline CDR1 is SNHLY and CDR2 FYNNEI. The CDR3 sequence is CASSRGMGAEAFF. CDR3 coding DNA: TGTGCCAGCAGCAGGGGGATGGGGGCTGAAGCTTTCTTT.

The J gene is TRBJ2-2, the V gene TRBV5-1; maybe TRBD2 (7 bases). In germline, CDR1 is SGHRS, CDR2 YFSETQ. The length of the CDR3 is 15 residues. The V and J ends lost 4 bases and 1 base respectively, with 11 bases between them. Here the CDR3 reads CASSPGGGNTGELFF. The CDR3 DNA is TGCGCCAGCAGCCCGGGGGGCGGGAACACCGGGGAGCTGTTTTTT.